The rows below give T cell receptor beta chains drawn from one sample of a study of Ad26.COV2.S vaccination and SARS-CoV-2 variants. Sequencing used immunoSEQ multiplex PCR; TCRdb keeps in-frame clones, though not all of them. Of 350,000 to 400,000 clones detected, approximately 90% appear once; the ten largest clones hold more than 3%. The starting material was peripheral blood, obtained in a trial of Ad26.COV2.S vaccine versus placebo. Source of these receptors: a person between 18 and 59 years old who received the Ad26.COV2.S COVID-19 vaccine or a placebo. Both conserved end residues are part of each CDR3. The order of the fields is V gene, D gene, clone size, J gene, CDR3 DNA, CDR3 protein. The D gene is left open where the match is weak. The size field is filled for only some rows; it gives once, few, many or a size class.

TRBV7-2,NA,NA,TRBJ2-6,TGTGCCAGCAGCTTACGGGGTACTGGGGCCAACGTCCTGACTTTC,CASSLRGTGANVLTF
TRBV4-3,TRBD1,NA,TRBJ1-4,TGCGCCAGCAGCCAAGAAAGGGGGACAGGCAATGAAAAACTGTTTTTT,CASSQERGTGNEKLFF
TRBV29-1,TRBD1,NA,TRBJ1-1,TGCAGCGTTGAAACGGGACAGATAAACACTGAAGCTTTCTTT,CSVETGQINTEAFF
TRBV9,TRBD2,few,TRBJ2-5,TGTGCCAGCAGCGCCACCGGGACTAGATACGAGACCCAGTACTTC,CASSATGTRYETQYF
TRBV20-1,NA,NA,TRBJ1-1,TGCAGTGCTAGTGGCCCCAACACTGAAGCTTTCTTT,CSASGPNTEAFF
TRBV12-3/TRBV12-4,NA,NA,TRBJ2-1,TGTGCCAGCAGTCCGAGGGGGGATGAGCAGTTCTTC,CASSPRGDEQFF
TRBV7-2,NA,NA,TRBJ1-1,TGTGCCAGCAGTTTCCTAAAACCTCAGGAGGCTTTCTTT,CASSFLKPQEAFF
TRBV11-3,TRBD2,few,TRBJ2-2,TGTGCCAGCAGAAAGACTAGCGGGGGCACCGGGGAGCTGTTTTTT,CASRKTSGGTGELFF
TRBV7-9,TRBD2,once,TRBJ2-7,TGTGCCAGCAGCGATGGTCTAGCGGGGGCTTTCGACGAGCAGTACTTC,CASSDGLAGAFDEQYF
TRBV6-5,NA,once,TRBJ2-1,TGTGCCACCCACCCAGGGGGGGCACGCGATGAGCAGTTCTTC,CATHPGGARDEQFF
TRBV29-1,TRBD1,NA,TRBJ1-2,TGCAGCGTCTCGGACAGGGACTATGGCTACACCTTC,CSVSDRDYGYTF
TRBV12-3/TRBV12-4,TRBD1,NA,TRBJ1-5,TGTGCCAGCAAAGGGACAGGGGGTAGTCCCCAGCATTTT,CASKGTGGSPQHF
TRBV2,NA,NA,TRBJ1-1,TGTGCCAGCACAGCGGGGCCTACTGAAGCTTTCTTT,CASTAGPTEAFF
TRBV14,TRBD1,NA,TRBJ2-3,TGTGCCAGCAGCCAAGACCCGGGACAGAGCACAGATACGCAGTATTTT,CASSQDPGQSTDTQYF
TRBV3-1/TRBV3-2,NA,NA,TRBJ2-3,TGTGCCAGCAGCCCAAGGGGGAGGGATACGCAGTATTTT,CASSPRGRDTQYF
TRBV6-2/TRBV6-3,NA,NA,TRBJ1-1,TGTGCCAGCAGTTGGGTTGGGAGGACTGAAGCTTTCTTT,CASSWVGRTEAFF
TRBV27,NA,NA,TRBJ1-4,TGTGCCAGCAGACGCACCGGGACATTAAATGAAAAACTGTTTTTT,CASRRTGTLNEKLFF
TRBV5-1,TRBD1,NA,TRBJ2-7,TGCGCCAGCAGCTTGGGTTCAGGACAGGGGGCCTACGAGCAGTACTTC,CASSLGSGQGAYEQYF
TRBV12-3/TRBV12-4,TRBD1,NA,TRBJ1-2,TGTGCCAGCAGTACCGACAGGGTAGATGGCTACACCTTC,CASSTDRVDGYTF
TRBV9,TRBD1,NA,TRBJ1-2,TGTGCCAGCAGCAACAATCCACAGGGGCTCTTCTATGGCTACACCTTC,CASSNNPQGLFYGYTF
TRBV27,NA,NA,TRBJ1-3,TGTGCCAGCATCCTAGGGGAACGAATCTCTGGAAACACCATATATTTT,CASILGERISGNTIYF
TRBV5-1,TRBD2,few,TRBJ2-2,TGCGCCAGCAGCAGTACTAGCGGGGCCTCCAGGGAGCTGTTTTTT,CASSSTSGASRELFF
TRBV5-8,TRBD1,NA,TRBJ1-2,TGTGCCAGCAGCTTGAACCCCGGGACAGGGTTTCCCCTCTATGGCTACACCTTC,CASSLNPGTGFPLYGYTF
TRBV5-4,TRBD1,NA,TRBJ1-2,TGTGCCAGCAGCCCCACTTGGACAGGCAACTATGGCTACACCTTC,CASSPTWTGNYGYTF
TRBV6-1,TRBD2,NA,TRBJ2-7,TGTGCCAGCAGTGAAGAAGTTGGGCTAGCGGGGAGCGGCGAGCAGTACTTC,CASSEEVGLAGSGEQYF
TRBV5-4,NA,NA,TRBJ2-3,TGTGCCAGCAGCCTCGACCCCGACAGTTTTGTTGGTACAGATACGCAGTATTTT,CASSLDPDSFVGTDTQYF
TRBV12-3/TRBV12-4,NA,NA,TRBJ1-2,TGTGCCAGCAGTTTAAGGGGGGCTAGCTACACCTTC,CASSLRGASYTF
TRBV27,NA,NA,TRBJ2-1,TGTGCCAGCAGTTGGGGGGATGAGCAGTTCTTC,CASSWGDEQFF
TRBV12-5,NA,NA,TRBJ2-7,TGTGCTAGTGGCCTAGGGATGGAGCAGTACTTC,CASGLGMEQYF
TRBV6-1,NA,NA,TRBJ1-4,TGTGCCAGCAGTGAGCTCGGGGGTAGCGAAAAACTGTTTTTT,CASSELGGSEKLFF
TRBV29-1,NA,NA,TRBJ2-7,TGCAGCGTTGAAACAGGCACTCCCTACGAGCAGTACTTC,CSVETGTPYEQYF
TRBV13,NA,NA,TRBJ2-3,TGTGCCAGCAGCTTACTGAACTGGGGTAGTGGCACAGATACGCAGTATTTT,CASSLLNWGSGTDTQYF
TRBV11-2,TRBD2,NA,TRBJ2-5,TGTGCCAGCAGCCCCCTACTAGCGGGATCGGAGACCCAGTACTTC,CASSPLLAGSETQYF
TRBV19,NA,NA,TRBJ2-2,TGTGCCAGTAGTCCGGTTTACACCGGGGAGCTGTTTTTT,CASSPVYTGELFF
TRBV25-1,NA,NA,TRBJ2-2,TGTGCCAGCGGCTGGGGGGACACCGGGGAGCTGTTTTTT,CASGWGDTGELFF
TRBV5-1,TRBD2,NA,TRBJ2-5,TGCGCCAGCAGCGAAATAGCGGGGGGAACAGAGACCCAGTACTTC,CASSEIAGGTETQYF
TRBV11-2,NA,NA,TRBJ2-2,TGTGCCAGCAGCTTAGGGACGACGAACACCGGGGAGCTGTTTTTT,CASSLGTTNTGELFF
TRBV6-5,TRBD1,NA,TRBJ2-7,TGTGCCAGCACAGGGACAGGGGTCGAGCAGTACTTC,CASTGTGVEQYF
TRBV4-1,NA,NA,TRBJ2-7,TGCGCCAGCAGCCAAGAAGTACGGAGCTCCTACGAGCAGTACTTC,CASSQEVRSSYEQYF
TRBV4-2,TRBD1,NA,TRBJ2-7,TGTGCCAGCAGCAACGGACAGGGGTGGATCTACGAGCAGTACTTC,CASSNGQGWIYEQYF
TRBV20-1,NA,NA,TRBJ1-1,TGCAGCCTGACCGGGAACACTGAAGCTTTCTTT,CSLTGNTEAFF
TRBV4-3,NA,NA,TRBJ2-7,TGCGCCAGCAGCCAAGATATCGGGGCATCCGAGCAGTACTTC,CASSQDIGASEQYF
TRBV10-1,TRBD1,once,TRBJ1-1,TGCGCCAGCAAGGACAGGGAGAACACTGAAGCTTTCTTT,CASKDRENTEAFF
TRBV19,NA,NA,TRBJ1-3,TGTGCCAGTGAACAGGGTGCGAGTACTGGAAACACCATATATTTT,CASEQGASTGNTIYF
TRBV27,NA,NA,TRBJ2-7,TGTGCCAGCAGTTTAATGGCCGGGAACTCCTACGAGCAGTACTTC,CASSLMAGNSYEQYF
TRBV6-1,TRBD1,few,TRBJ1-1,TGTGCCAGCAGTGATATTGATGGACAGGGAAGCTATGAAGCTTTCTTT,CASSDIDGQGSYEAFF
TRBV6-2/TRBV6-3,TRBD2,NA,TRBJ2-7,TGTGCCAGCAGCCGCGGGGGGAGCTCCTACGAGCAGTACTTC,CASSRGGSSYEQYF
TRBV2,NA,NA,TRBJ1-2,TGTGCCAGCACGGGGCTGGATCTACGTGGCTACACCTTC,CASTGLDLRGYTF
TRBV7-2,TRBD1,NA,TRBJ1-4,TGTGCCAGCAGCTTAAGCCCGCCGGGACAGGGGAGGGAAAAACTGTTTTTT,CASSLSPPGQGREKLFF
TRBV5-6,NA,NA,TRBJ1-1,TGTGCCAGCAGCTCCGGACAGCCCTACACTGAAGCTTTCTTT,CASSSGQPYTEAFF
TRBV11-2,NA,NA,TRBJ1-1,TGTGCCAGCAGTTTCGACATTAACACTGAAGCTTTCTTT,CASSFDINTEAFF
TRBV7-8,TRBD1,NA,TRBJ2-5,TGTGCCAGCAACTTACAGGGGCAAGAGACCCAGTACTTC,CASNLQGQETQYF